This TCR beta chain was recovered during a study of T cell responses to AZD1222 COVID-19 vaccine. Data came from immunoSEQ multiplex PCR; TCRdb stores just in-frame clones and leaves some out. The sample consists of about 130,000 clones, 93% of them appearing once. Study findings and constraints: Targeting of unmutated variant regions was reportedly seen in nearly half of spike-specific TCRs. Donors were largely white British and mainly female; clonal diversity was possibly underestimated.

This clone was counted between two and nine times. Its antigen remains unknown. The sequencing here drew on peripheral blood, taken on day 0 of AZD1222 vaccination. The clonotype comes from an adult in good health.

The CDR3: CASGKAGSETQYF. Here the CDR3 DNA reads TGTGCCAGCGGAAAGGCAGGGAGCGAGACCCAGTACTTC. The chain couples TRBV5-4 to TRBJ2-5; D is perhaps TRBD1 or TRBD2 (5 bases each). The CDR3 loop spans 13 amino acids. Trimming shortened V by 7 bases and J by 5 bases, and 15 bases separated the two germline ends. Looked up from germline, CDR1 is SGHNT and CDR2 is YYREEE (reference sequence).